A single T cell receptor beta chain is shown here with its context. The target antigen is unknown. The targeted sequencing depth was 1 in 200,000 to 1 in 1 million T cells. Sequenced by immunoSEQ multiplex PCR; TCRdb stores in-frame clones only, minus some. The sample includes about 120,000 clones, 70% to 90% of them seen just once. These data originate in a study of cytotoxic CD8 clonotypes in ibrutinib-treated CLL. Overall study: Following a median around 13 months of treatment, with a range of 6 to 36, response samples were taken. Study findings and constraints: Among the clonotypes, public ones were uncommon and contracted or held stable on treatment. Before falling back toward baseline at progression, clonality had risen at the time of ibrutinib response.

This CDR3 has 14 amino acids. V lost 5 bases and J 4 bases, leaving 17 bases between the germline ends. CDR1 is GTSNPN and CDR2 is SVGIG in the germline V gene (reference sequence). The chain employs TRBV30 and TRBJ1-2; D uncertain. This clonotype was sampled from a human donor with chronic lymphocytic leukemia. The sample here was PBMCs, taken after 24 months of ibrutinib treatment. The CDR3 here is CAWGKKGAFYGYTF. In DNA, the CDR3 is TGTGCCTGGGGTAAGAAGGGCGCCTTCTATGGCTACACCTTC.